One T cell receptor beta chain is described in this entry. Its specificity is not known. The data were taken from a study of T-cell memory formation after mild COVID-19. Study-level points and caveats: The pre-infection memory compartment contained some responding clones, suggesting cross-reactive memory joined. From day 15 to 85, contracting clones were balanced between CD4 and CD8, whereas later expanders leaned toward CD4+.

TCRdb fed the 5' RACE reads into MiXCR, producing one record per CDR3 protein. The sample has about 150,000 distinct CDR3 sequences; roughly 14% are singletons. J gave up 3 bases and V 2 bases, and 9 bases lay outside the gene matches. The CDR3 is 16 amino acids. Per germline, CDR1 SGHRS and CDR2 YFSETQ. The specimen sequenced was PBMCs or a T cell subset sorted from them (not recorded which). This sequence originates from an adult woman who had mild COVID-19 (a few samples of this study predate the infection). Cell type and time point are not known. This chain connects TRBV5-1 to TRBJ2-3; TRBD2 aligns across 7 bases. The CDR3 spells CASSLSSGLGTDTQYF. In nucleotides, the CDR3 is TGCGCCAGCAGCTTATCTAGCGGACTCGGGACAGATACGCAGTATTTT.